Below, 27 T cell receptor beta chains from the same sample are listed, as sequenced in a study of blood T cell repertoires in COVID-19. The repertoire was sequenced with immunoSEQ multiplex PCR; TCRdb's copy has only in-frame clones and lacks some. The sample records around 170,000 clones, about 84% being singletons. The sequenced sample was PBMCs or T cells enriched from blood (not recorded which). The receptors here all came from a woman aged 25 to 39 who had recovered from COVID-19.

The V gene is TRBV28, the J gene TRBJ2-7, with 7 bases identical to TRBD2. Trimming cost V 5 bases and J 6 bases; bases outside gene matches: 16. The V gene's germline CDR1 is MDHEN and CDR2 SYDVKM. The CDR3 loop spans 16 amino acids. The CDR3 region has the DNA TGTGCCAGCAGTCCAACGGCACTAGCGCGGGGTAGCGAGCAGTACTTC. Protein product: CASSPTALARGSEQYF. The full variable domain, completed using reference TRBV28 and TRBJ2-7, is DVKVTQSSRYLVKRTGEKVFLECVQDMDHENMFWYRQDPGLGLRLIYFSYDVKMKEKGDIPEGYSVSREKKERFSLILESASTNQTSMYLCASSPTALARGSEQYFGPGTRLTVT.

This chain connects TRBV5-5 to TRBJ2-7; D call uncertain. V lost 0 bases and J 0 bases, leaving 7 bases between the germline ends. CDR3 size: 14 residues. The V gene's germline CDR1 is SGHKS and CDR2 YYEKEE (reference sequence). The CDR3 protein is CASSLGRNSYEQYF. DNA for the CDR3: TGTGCCAGCAGCTTGGGCAGGAACTCCTACGAGCAGTACTTC.

This chain uses TRBV10-2 with TRBJ2-4; TRBD1 aligns across 10 bases. Losses at the gene ends were 6 bases for V and 5 bases for J; bases not matched to a gene: 7. CDR3 length: 15 residues. CDR1 is WSHSY, CDR2 SAAADI, per germline. CDR3 loop: CASRKTGGAENIQYF. CDR3 in DNA: TGCGCCAGCAGAAAGACAGGGGGCGCGGAAAACATTCAGTACTTC.

The J gene is TRBJ1-2, the V gene TRBV6-4; 7 bases line up with TRBD1. CDR1 and CDR2 (germline): MRHNA, SNTAGT. This CDR3 spans 14 amino acids. The V gene end was trimmed by 0 bases and the J gene end by 4 bases; junction bases not matched to a gene: 2. CDR3 residues: CASSDSPGGYGYTF. The CDR3 nucleotides read TGTGCCAGCAGTGACTCTCCAGGGGGCTATGGCTACACCTTC.

The chain is built from TRBV7-9 and TRBJ2-1; 7 bases fit TRBD2. The ends lost 5 bases at V and 7 bases at J; junction bases unmatched: 14. Germline values: CDR1 SEHNR, CDR2 FQNEAQ (reference sequence). The CDR3 is 16 amino acids. The CDR3 DNA reads TGTGCCAGCAGCCCAGCAAGGGGAGGGCCCTCGAATGAGCAGTTCTTC. This codes for CASSPARGGPSNEQFF.

This clone was seen a few times. The chain joins TRBV10-2 to TRBJ1-1; D ambiguous. With 3 bases removed from V and 0 bases from J, the gap between germline ends came to 5 bases. CDR1 is WSHSY, CDR2 SAAADI, per germline. This CDR3 region has 13 residues. The CDR3 here is CASSEQLNTEAFF. The CDR3 nucleotides read TGCGCCAGCAGTGAACAACTGAACACTGAAGCTTTCTTT.

This clone appeared once. The gene calls are TRBV5-4 and TRBJ2-7, with 12 bases identical to TRBD2. CDR3 size: 17 residues. In germline, CDR1 is SGHNT, CDR2 YYREEE (reference sequence). The trim removed 2 bases at V and 0 bases at J, leaving 6 bases unmatched. In nucleotides, the CDR3 is TGTGCCAGCAGCTTCCTAGCGGGAGGGAGGAGCTCCTACGAGCAGTACTTC. Translation: CASSFLAGGRSSYEQYF.

This chain joins TRBV15 and TRBJ2-3; D is perhaps TRBD2 (5 bases). CDR1 is LNHNV and CDR2 is YYDKDF in the germline V gene (reference sequence). The V end lost 1 base, the J end lost 0 bases, and 17 bases lay between the germline ends. The CDR3 covers 18 residues. The CDR3 sequence is CATSRGIGIRRSTDTQYF. The CDR3 DNA is TGTGCCACCAGCAGAGGGATCGGGATACGGAGGAGCACAGATACGCAGTATTTT. Complete variable domain (other parts from reference TRBV15 and TRBJ2-3): DAMVIQNPRYQVTQFGKPVTLSCSQTLNHNVMYWYQQKSSQAPKLLFHYYDKDFNNEADTPDNFQSRRPNTSFCFLDIRSPGLGDTAMYLCATSRGIGIRRSTDTQYFGPGTRLTVL.

The gene calls are TRBV19 and TRBJ2-7; TRBD1 matches at 9 bases. Trimming removed 5 bases from V and 3 bases from J; junction bases left unmatched: 11. The CDR3 sequence is 16 residues long. CDR1 and CDR2 (germline): LNHDA, SQIVND (reference sequence). The CDR3 is CASSPKSGTGNYEQYF. The CDR3 region has the DNA TGTGCCAGTAGTCCCAAGTCCGGGACAGGGAACTACGAGCAGTACTTC.

J is TRBJ2-5 and V is TRBV7-9, with 9 positions matching TRBD2. The V and J ends lost 4 bases and 5 bases, in that order; junction bases with no gene match: 11. Germline V gene sequence: CDR1 SEHNR, CDR2 FQNEAQ (reference sequence). This CDR3 region has 16 residues. CDR3 nucleotide sequence: TGTGCCAGCAGCTCGACCATAGCGGGAGAGGAGGAGACCCAGTACTTC. It codes for CASSSTIAGEEETQYF.

The V and J genes are TRBV5-1 and TRBJ2-2; a weak D match, TRBD1 (7 bases). The germline V and J ends were trimmed by 6 bases and 8 bases, with 26 bases remaining between them. Germline V gene sequence: CDR1 SGHRS, CDR2 YFSETQ. The CDR3 loop spans 17 amino acids. The chain's CDR3 is CASTPGDSLSERGELFF. CDR3 nucleotide sequence: TGCGCCAGCACCCCGGGGGACAGCCTTAGCGAGCGAGGGGAGCTGTTTTTT.

This chain uses TRBV10-2 with TRBJ2-7; 9 bases align to TRBD1. Unmatched junction bases numbered 11, after V lost 10 bases and J lost 4 bases. The CDR3 covers 14 residues. Germline CDR1 WSHSY, CDR2 SAAADI. CDR3 sequence reads: CATQSGTGSYEQYF. The DNA of the CDR3 is TGCGCCACCCAAAGCGGGACAGGGAGTTACGAGCAGTACTTC.

J is TRBJ2-7 and V is TRBV6-5, with 7 bases identical to TRBD1. Losses at the gene ends were 7 bases for V and 1 base for J; bases not matched to a gene: 10. The CDR3 spans 15 residues. Germline CDR1 is MNHEY and CDR2 is SVGAGI. The CDR3 nucleotides read TGTGCCAGCACCCAAGGGACAGCAGATTCCTACGAGCAGTACTTC. It translates to CASTQGTADSYEQYF.

This rearrangement joins TRBV28 to TRBJ2-3, with 11 nucleotides matching TRBD2. Per the germline V gene, CDR1 is MDHEN and CDR2 is SYDVKM. J lost 7 bases, V lost 4 bases, and 13 bases had no gene match. The CDR3 totals 17 residues. CDR3 sequence reads: CASSSPPLAGGSHTQYF. The DNA for the CDR3 is TGTGCCAGCAGTTCTCCCCCCCTAGCGGGAGGCTCCCATACGCAGTATTTT.

This chain links TRBV4-1 with TRBJ1-4, with TRBD1 identical over 12 bases. CDR1 is MGHRA and CDR2 is YSYEKL in the germline V gene. This CDR3 comprises 15 residues. V gave up 5 bases and J gave up 8 bases; unmatched junction bases: 6. CDR3 amino acids: CASSDWDRGREKLFF. As DNA, the CDR3 is TGCGCCAGCAGCGATTGGGACAGGGGGCGAGAAAAACTGTTTTTT.

The chain links TRBV27 to TRBJ1-5, with TRBD1 matching over 9 bases. Looked up from germline, CDR1 is MNHEY and CDR2 is SMNVEV (reference sequence). The CDR3 is 16 amino acids. Trimming took 5 bases from V and 2 from J; bases not matched to a gene: 7. The DNA for the CDR3 is TGTGCCAGCAGTATACAGGGGGCGCCGGGCAATCAGCCCCAGCATTTT. It translates to CASSIQGAPGNQPQHF.

The chain joins TRBV6-1 to TRBJ1-2; 9 positions agree with TRBD1. This CDR3 has 14 residues. The trim removed 1 base at V and 4 bases at J, leaving 1 base unmatched. Germline V gene data show CDR1 as MNHNS and CDR2 as SASEGT. CDR3: CASSEEQGAYGYTF. The CDR3 DNA is TGTGCCAGCAGTGAAGAACAGGGGGCCTATGGCTACACCTTC.

The DNA of the CDR3 is TGTGCCAGCAGTACCCTACAGGGTGTAAGGTCTGGGGCCAACGTCCTGACTTTC. This codes for CASSTLQGVRSGANVLTF. The V gene is TRBV27, the J gene TRBJ2-6, with D possibly matching TRBD1 (6 bases). V lost 5 bases and J 1 base, leaving 18 bases between the germline ends. The CDR3 is made up of 18 amino acids. CDR1 is MNHEY, CDR2 SMNVEV, per germline (reference sequence).

The rearrangement joins TRBV9 to TRBJ2-7, with 11 bases aligning to TRBD1. V shed 4 bases and J 3 bases; nucleotides not matched to a gene: 3. This CDR3 contains 14 residues. Germline CDR1 and CDR2: SGDLS and YYNGEE. DNA for the CDR3: TGTGCCAGCAGCTCAGGGACAGGGGGCTACGAGCAGTACTTC. Amino acid sequence: CASSSGTGGYEQYF.

V usage is TRBV7-2 and J usage is TRBJ2-3; the D gene is possibly TRBD2 (5 bases). The CDR3 has 16 residues. The V end was cut by 0 bases, the J end by 0 bases, with 10 bases between. CDR1 SGHTA and CDR2 FQGNSA come from the germline V gene. This CDR3 reads CASSLALRGSTDTQYF. CDR3 DNA: TGTGCCAGCAGCTTAGCCCTTCGGGGAAGCACAGATACGCAGTATTTT.

The chain employs TRBV10-3 and TRBJ1-1; 7 bases map to TRBD1. The junction had 5 bases not matched to a gene; V was cut back by 10 bases and J by 0 bases. The CDR3 has 13 amino acids. In germline, CDR1 is ENHRY, CDR2 SYGVKD. The CDR3 sequence: CATKGALNTEAFF. CDR3 DNA: TGTGCCACCAAGGGGGCTCTGAACACTGAAGCTTTCTTT.

V gene TRBV6-5 combines with J gene TRBJ2-3; TRBD2 matches 10 bases. The CDR3 totals 16 residues. J lost 2 bases, V lost 4 bases, and 6 bases had no gene match. CDR1 is MNHEY and CDR2 is SVGAGI in the germline V gene. CDR3 DNA: TGTGCCAGCAGTTCAATAGCGGGAGGATCCACAGATACGCAGTATTTT. Amino acids: CASSSIAGGSTDTQYF.

This chain joins TRBV6-4 and TRBJ2-3, with 12 nucleotides matching TRBD2. CDR3 length: 16 residues. Per the germline V gene, CDR1 is MRHNA and CDR2 is SNTAGT. V trimming: 6 bases; J trimming: 7 bases; junction bases outside the gene matches: 11. CDR3 region: CASSSGLAGSTYTQYF. DNA for the CDR3: TGTGCCAGCAGCTCAGGACTAGCGGGAAGTACATATACGCAGTATTTT.

The chain combines TRBV4-2 with TRBJ1-1, with 8 bases lining up with TRBD1. This CDR3 has 14 amino acids. Trimming at V came to 4 bases and at J to 6 bases, leaving 7 bases not matched to a gene. CDR1 is LGHNA, CDR2 YNFKEQ, per germline. CDR3 in amino acids: CASSRSGGSAEAFF. The CDR3 DNA is TGTGCCAGCAGCCGATCAGGGGGCTCCGCTGAAGCTTTCTTT.

This clone appeared a single time. The chain links TRBV5-1 to TRBJ2-7, with TRBD1 matching 8 bases. There are 14 residues in the CDR3. The ends lost 4 bases at V and 4 bases at J; junction bases unmatched: 7. The germline gives CDR1 SGHRS, CDR2 YFSETQ. CDR3 loop: CASSTGTGVYEQYF. The CDR3 DNA follows: TGCGCCAGCAGCACAGGGACAGGCGTTTACGAGCAGTACTTC.

The chain recombines TRBV10-3 with TRBJ2-7; TRBD2 agrees at 9 bases. V was pared by 2 bases and J by 6 bases, with 5 bases of the junction left unmatched. CDR3 length: 14 amino acids. The germline CDR1 and CDR2 sequences are ENHRY and SYGVKD. For the CDR3, the DNA is TGTGCCATCAGTGAGAAGCGGGAGGCGGGCGAGCAGTACTTC. Translation: CAISEKREAGEQYF.

The V and J genes are TRBV27 and TRBJ1-2; D remains ambiguous. The CDR3 runs 18 residues. Germline CDR1 reads MNHEY; CDR2 reads SMNVEV (reference sequence). Trimming stripped 0 bases from V and 2 bases from J, with 19 bases between. The CDR3 DNA is TGTGCCAGCAGTTTATCGATTGGTGCGGGGTTGATCAACTATGGCTACACCTTC. Translated: CASSLSIGAGLINYGYTF.